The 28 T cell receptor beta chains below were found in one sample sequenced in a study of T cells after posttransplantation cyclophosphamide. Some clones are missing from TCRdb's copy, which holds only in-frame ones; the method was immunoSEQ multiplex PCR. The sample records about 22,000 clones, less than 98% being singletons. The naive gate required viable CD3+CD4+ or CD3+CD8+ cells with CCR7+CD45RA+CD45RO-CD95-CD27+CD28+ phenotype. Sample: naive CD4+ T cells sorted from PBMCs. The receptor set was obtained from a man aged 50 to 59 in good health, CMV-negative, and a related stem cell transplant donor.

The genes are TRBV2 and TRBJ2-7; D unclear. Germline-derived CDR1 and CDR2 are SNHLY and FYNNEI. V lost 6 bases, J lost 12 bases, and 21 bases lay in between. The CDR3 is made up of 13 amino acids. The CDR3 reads CASRVQGAAGSYF. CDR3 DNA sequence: TGTGCCAGCAGAGTACAAGGCGCAGCAGGTTCGTACTTC.

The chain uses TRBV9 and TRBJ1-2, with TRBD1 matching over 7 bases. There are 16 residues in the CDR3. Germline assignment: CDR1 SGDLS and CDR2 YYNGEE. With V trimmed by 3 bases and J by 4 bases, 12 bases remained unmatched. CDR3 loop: CASSANRDSGAYGYTF. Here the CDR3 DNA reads TGTGCCAGCAGCGCCAACCGGGACAGCGGAGCCTATGGCTACACCTTC.

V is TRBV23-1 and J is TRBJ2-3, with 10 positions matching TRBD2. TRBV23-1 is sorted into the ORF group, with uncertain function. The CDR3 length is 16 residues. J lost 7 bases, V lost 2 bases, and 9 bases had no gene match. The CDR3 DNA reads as TGCGCCAGCAGTCAAGGGGTCGGACTAGCGGTTTATACGCAGTATTTT. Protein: CASSQGVGLAVYTQYF.

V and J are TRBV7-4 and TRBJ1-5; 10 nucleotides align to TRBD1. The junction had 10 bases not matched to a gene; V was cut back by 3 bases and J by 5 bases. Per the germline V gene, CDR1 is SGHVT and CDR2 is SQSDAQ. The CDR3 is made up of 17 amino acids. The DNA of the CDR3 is TGTGCCAGCAGCTTCAGGATCGGGACAGGGGTTTATCAGCCCCAGCATTTT. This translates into CASSFRIGTGVYQPQHF. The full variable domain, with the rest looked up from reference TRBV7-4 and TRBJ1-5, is GAGVSQSPRYKVAKRGRDVALRCDSISGHVTLYWYRQTLGQGSEVLTYSQSDAQRDKSGRPSGRFSAERPERSVSTLKIQRTEQGDSAVYLCASSFRIGTGVYQPQHFGDGTRLSIL.

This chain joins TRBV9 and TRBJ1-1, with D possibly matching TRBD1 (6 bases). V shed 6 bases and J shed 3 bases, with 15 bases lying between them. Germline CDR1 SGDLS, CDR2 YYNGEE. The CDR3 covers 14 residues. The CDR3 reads CASTSGGHDTEAFF. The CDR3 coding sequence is TGTGCCAGCACCTCGGGGGGGCATGACACTGAAGCTTTCTTT.

Here the CDR3 reads CASYDQGLYGYTF. CDR3 DNA: TGCGCCAGCTATGATCAGGGGTTATATGGCTACACCTTC. V is TRBV5-1 and J is TRBJ1-2, with D possibly TRBD1 on 6 matching bases. CDR3 length: 13 amino acids. V lost 7 bases and J lost 5, with 15 bases in between. Germline values: CDR1 SGHRS, CDR2 YFSETQ. The full variable domain, completed using reference TRBV5-1 and TRBJ1-2, is KAGVTQTPRYLIKTRGQQVTLSCSPISGHRSVSWYQQTPGQGLQFLFEYFSETQRNKGNFPGRFSGRQFSNSRSEMNVSTLELGDSALYLCASYDQGLYGYTFGSGTRLTVV.

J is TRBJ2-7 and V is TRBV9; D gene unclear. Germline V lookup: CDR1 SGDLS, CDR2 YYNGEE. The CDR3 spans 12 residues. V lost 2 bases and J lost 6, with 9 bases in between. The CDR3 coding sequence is TGTGCCAGCAGCGTCCGGTTCGGCGAGCAGTACTTC. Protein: CASSVRFGEQYF.

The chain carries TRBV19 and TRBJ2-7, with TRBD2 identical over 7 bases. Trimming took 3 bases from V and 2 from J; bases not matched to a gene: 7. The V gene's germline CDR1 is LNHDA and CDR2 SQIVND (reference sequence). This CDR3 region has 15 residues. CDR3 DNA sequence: TGTGCCAGTAGTATTTTGGCGGCGGGGGCCTACGAGCAGTACTTC. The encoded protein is CASSILAAGAYEQYF. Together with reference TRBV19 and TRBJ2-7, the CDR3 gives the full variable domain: DGGITQSPKYLFRKEGQNVTLSCEQNLNHDAMYWYRQDPGQGLRLIYYSQIVNDFQKGDIAEGYSVSREKKESFPLTVTSAQKNPTAFYLCASSILAAGAYEQYFGPGTRLTVT.

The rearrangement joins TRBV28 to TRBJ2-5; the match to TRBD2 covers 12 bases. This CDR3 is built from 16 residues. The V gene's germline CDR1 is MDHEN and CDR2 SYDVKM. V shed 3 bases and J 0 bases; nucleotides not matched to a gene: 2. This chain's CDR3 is CASSLGLAGDQETQYF. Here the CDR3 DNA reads TGTGCCAGCAGTTTGGGACTAGCGGGCGACCAAGAGACCCAGTACTTC.

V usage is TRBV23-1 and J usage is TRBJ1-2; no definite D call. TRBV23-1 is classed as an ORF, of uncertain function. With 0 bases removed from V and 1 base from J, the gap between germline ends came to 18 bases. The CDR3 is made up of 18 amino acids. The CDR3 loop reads CASSQSVCADKDNYGYTF. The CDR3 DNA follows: TGCGCCAGCAGTCAATCCGTGTGTGCAGATAAAGATAACTATGGCTACACCTTC.

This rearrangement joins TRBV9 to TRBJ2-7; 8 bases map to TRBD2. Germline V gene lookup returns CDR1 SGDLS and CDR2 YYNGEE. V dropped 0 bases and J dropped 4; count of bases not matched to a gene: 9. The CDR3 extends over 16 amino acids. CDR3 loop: CASSVGPGGGIYEQYF. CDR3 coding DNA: TGTGCCAGCAGCGTAGGGCCGGGAGGGGGGATTTACGAGCAGTACTTC.

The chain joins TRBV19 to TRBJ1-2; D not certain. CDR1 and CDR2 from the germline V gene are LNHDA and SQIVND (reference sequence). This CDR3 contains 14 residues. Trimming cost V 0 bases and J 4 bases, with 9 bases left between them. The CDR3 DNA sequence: TGTGCCAGTAGTATAGACGGTGCCTTCTATGGCTACACCTTC. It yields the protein CASSIDGAFYGYTF.

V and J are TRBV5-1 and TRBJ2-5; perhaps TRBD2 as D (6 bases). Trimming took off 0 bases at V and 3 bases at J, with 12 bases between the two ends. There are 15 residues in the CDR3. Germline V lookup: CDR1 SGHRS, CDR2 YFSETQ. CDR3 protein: CASSLGPGGEETQYF. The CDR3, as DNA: TGCGCCAGCAGCTTGGGGCCCGGAGGGGAAGAGACCCAGTACTTC.

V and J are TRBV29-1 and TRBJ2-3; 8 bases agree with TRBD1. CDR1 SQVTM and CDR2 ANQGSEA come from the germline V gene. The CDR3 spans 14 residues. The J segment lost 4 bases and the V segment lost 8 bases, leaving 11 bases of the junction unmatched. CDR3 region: CSTPRTGLADTQYF. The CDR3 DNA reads TGCAGCACACCCAGGACAGGGCTTGCAGATACGCAGTATTTT.

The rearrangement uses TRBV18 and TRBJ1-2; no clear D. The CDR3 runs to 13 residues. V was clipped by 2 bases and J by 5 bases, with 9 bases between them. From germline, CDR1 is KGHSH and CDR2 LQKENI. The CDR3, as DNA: TGTGCCAGCTCACCAGTTCAGGCGTATGGCTACACCTTC. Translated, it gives CASSPVQAYGYTF.

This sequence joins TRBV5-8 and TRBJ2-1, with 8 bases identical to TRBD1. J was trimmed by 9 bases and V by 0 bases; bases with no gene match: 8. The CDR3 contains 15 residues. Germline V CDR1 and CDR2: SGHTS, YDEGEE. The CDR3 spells CASSLAAGQGIEQFF. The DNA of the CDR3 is TGTGCCAGCAGCTTGGCCGCTGGACAGGGTATTGAGCAGTTCTTC. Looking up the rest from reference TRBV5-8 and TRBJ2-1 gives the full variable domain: EAGVTQSPTHLIKTRGQQATLRCSPISGHTSVYWYQQALGLGLQFLLWYDEGEERNRGNFPPRFSGRQFPNYSSELNVNALELEDSALYLCASSLAAGQGIEQFFGPGTRLTVL.

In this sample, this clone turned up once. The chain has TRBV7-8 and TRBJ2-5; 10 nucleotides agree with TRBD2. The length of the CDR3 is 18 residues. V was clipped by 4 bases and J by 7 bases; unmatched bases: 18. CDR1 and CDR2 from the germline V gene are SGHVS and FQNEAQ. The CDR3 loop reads CASSYQIGGTSDRRTQYF. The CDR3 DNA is TGTGCCAGCAGCTATCAAATAGGCGGGACTAGCGATAGAAGGACCCAGTACTTC.

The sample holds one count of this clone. The CDR3 coding sequence is TGTGCCAGCAGCAAAGTTAGCATAGTAGCGTTGCACAATGAGCAGTTCTTC. Residues: CASSKVSIVALHNEQFF. V gene TRBV21-1 combines with J gene TRBJ2-1; the table's D call, TRBD2, was not checked against the DNA. TRBV21-1 is recorded as a pseudogene. There are 17 residues in the CDR3.

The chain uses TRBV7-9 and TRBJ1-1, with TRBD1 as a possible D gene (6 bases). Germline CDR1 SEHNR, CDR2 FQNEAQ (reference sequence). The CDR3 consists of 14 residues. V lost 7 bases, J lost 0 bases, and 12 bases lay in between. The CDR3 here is CASTRDTLNTEAFF. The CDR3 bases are TGTGCCAGCACAAGGGACACCCTGAACACTGAAGCTTTCTTT.

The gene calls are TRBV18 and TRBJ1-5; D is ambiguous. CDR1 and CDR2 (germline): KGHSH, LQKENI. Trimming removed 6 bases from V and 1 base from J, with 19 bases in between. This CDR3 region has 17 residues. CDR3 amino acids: CASSPKGTGGSNQPQHF. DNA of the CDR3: TGTGCCAGCTCCCCCAAGGGAACTGGAGGGAGCAATCAGCCCCAGCATTTT.

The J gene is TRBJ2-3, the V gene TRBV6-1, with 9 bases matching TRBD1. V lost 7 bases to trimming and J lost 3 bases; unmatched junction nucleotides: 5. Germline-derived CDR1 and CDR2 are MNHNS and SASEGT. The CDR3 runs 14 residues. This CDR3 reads CASTGTGLTDTQYF. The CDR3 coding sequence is TGTGCCAGCACCGGGACAGGGTTGACAGATACGCAGTATTTT.

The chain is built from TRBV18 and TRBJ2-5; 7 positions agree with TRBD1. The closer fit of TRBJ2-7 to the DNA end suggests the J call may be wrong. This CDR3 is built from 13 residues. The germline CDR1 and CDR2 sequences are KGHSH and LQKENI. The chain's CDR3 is CASSQGAGYEQYF. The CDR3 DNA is TGTGCCAGCTCACAGGGGGCTGGCTACGAGCAGTACTTC.

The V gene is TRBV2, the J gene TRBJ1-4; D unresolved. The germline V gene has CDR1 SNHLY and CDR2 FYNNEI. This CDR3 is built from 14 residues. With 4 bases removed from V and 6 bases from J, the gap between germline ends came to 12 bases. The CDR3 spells CASSVWRRDEKLFF. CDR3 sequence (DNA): TGTGCCAGCAGTGTCTGGAGGCGGGATGAAAAACTGTTTTTT.

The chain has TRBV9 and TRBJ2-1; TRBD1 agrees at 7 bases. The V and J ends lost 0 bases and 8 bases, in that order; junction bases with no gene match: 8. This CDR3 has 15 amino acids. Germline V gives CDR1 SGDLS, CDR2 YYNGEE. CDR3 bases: TGTGCCAGCAGCGTAGCCCCCACCACAGGGGATGAGCAGTTCTTC. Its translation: CASSVAPTTGDEQFF. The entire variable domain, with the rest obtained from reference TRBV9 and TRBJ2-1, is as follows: DSGVTQTPKHLITATGQRVTLRCSPRSGDLSVYWYQQSLDQGLQFLIQYYNGEERAKGNILERFSAQQFPDLHSELNLSSLELGDSALYFCASSVAPTTGDEQFFGPGTRLTVL.

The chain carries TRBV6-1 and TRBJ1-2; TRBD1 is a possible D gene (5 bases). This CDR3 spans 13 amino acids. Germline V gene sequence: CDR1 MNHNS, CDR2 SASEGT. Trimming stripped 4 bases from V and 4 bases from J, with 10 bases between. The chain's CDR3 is CASSAQGSYGYTF. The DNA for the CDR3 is TGTGCCAGCAGTGCCCAGGGAAGCTATGGCTACACCTTC.

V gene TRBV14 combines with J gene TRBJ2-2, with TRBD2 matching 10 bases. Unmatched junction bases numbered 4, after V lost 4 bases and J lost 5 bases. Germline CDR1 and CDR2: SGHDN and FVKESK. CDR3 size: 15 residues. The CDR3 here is CASSLAGGSTGELFF. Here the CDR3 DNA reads TGTGCCAGCAGCCTAGCGGGGGGATCTACCGGGGAGCTGTTTTTT.

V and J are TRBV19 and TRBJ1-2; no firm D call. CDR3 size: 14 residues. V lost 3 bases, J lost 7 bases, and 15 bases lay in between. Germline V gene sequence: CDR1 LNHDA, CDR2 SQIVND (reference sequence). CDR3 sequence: CASSIQKQNAGYTF. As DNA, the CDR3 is TGTGCCAGTAGTATTCAAAAACAGAATGCTGGCTACACCTTC.

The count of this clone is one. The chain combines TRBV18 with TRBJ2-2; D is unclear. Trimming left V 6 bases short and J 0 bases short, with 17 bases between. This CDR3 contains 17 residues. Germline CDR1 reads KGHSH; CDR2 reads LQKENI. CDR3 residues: CASSMNQARANTGELFF. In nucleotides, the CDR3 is TGTGCCAGCTCCATGAACCAGGCTCGCGCGAACACCGGGGAGCTGTTTTTT.